This TCR beta chain was captured by sequencing in a study of cytomegalovirus exposure and HLA in healthy donors. Study outcomes and limitations: The study had only CMV serostatus as immune exposure information.

PCR involved 60 Vbeta and 13 Jbeta primers. Profiling relied on immunoSEQ multiplex PCR, and the TCRdb table lists in-frame clones only, not all of them. The table lists some 170,000 clones, roughly 80% of them singletons. Per germline, CDR1 SGHDT and CDR2 YYEEEE. The CDR3 sequence is 15 residues long. V dropped 3 bases and J dropped 7; count of bases not matched to a gene: 5. Remarks on this clone: The antigen remains unidentified.

Sequencing used PBMCs. This TCR was sampled from a woman under 40 in good health and CMV-seropositive. The V gene is TRBV5-6, the J gene TRBJ2-1, with TRBD2 matching over 12 bases. The CDR3 DNA sequence: TGTGCCAGCAGCTATCTAGCGGGGGGGCTGAATGAGCAGTTCTTC. Amino acids: CASSYLAGGLNEQFF.